The 8 T cell receptor beta chains below were found in one sample sequenced in a study of shared clonotypes between healthy human individuals (TCRdb year 2020). The library was generated by the immunoSEQ multiplex PCR assay. The clones in this table, taken by TCRdb from immuneACCESS, are in-frame only. Not every clone is retained; where verified, under half of the shortfall comes from an unresolved V gene, and the cause of the rest is unknown. This sample gives more than 900,000 clones in total; about 80% of them show up just once. The top ten clones comprise roughly 0.62% of the sample. The specimen was memory CD4+ T cells from PBMCs. The label giving this sample's cell subset or site can be read as: CD45RA-negative fraction. The receptors derive from a man younger than 35 in good health. Some clones in this sample may be carry-over from other donors' samples.

The V call is TRBV28, the J call TRBJ2-3, with TRBD2 identical over 9 bases. The CDR3 has 16 amino acids. The V and J ends lost 7 bases and 0 bases, in that order; junction bases with no gene match: 8. Germline CDR1 MDHEN, CDR2 SYDVKM. The CDR3 nucleotides are TGTGCCAGCACATCTAGCGGGACTCCTAGCACAGATACGCAGTATTTT. Protein sequence: CASTSSGTPSTDTQYF. Combining the CDR3 with reference TRBV28 and TRBJ2-3 gives the whole variable domain DVKVTQSSRYLVKRTGEKVFLECVQDMDHENMFWYRQDPGLGLRLIYFSYDVKMKEKGDIPEGYSVSREKKERFSLILESASTNQTSMYLCASTSSGTPSTDTQYFGPGTRLTVL.

The chain recombines TRBV30 with TRBJ2-3; TRBD1 or TRBD2 may be the D gene (5 bases each). The ends were cut back, 4 bases at V and 1 base at J, with 12 bases in the middle. The CDR3 sequence is 14 residues long. Germline V gives CDR1 GTSNPN, CDR2 SVGIG (reference sequence). Here the CDR3 reads CAWNDGAGTDTQYF. The CDR3 DNA sequence: TGTGCCTGGAATGACGGGGCGGGCACAGATACGCAGTATTTT. The full variable domain, rest sourced from reference TRBV30 and TRBJ2-3, is SQTIHQWPATLVQPVGSPLSLECTVEGTSNPNLYWYRQAAGRGLQLLFYSVGIGQISSEVPQNLSASRPQDRQFILSSKKLLLSDSGFYLCAWNDGAGTDTQYFGPGTRLTVL.

This clone was seen ten or more times. This sequence joins TRBV4-1 and TRBJ2-1, with TRBD2 matching over 7 bases. CDR3 size: 16 residues. V dropped 1 base and J dropped 3; count of bases not matched to a gene: 6. Per germline, CDR1 MGHRA and CDR2 YSYEKL. The CDR3 coding sequence is TGCGCCAGCAGCCAAGTTAGGCTAGCGGTCTACAATGAGCAGTTCTTC. Its protein product is CASSQVRLAVYNEQFF.

The gene calls are TRBV28 and TRBJ1-1; D perhaps matches TRBD1 (6 bases). V was shortened by 2 bases and J by 5 bases, with 15 bases between the two germline ends. Germline CDR1 and CDR2: MDHEN and SYDVKM. This CDR3 is 15 amino acids long. The CDR3 here is CASSLVYRVGTEAFF. The CDR3 region has the DNA TGTGCCAGCAGTTTAGTTTACAGGGTGGGTACTGAAGCTTTCTTT.

In its sample, this clone was seen a few times. The V gene is TRBV28, the J gene TRBJ1-5, with D unclear. Germline V gene lookup returns CDR1 MDHEN and CDR2 SYDVKM. V was shortened by 3 bases and J by 0 bases, with 6 bases between the two germline ends. The CDR3 runs 14 residues. The chain's CDR3 is CASSFTDSNQPQHF. The DNA of the CDR3 is TGTGCCAGCAGTTTCACAGATAGCAATCAGCCCCAGCATTTT.

Details on this clone: Other DNA variants within this sample encode the same CDR3. J is TRBJ1-5 and V is TRBV10-3; 7 bases map to TRBD1. The V segment lost 4 bases and the J segment 4 bases; nucleotides outside the gene matches: 4. Germline-derived CDR1 and CDR2 are ENHRY and SYGVKD. This CDR3 spans 14 amino acids. DNA for the CDR3: TGTGCCATCAGTGGGACAGGTTCAAATCAGCCCCAGCATTTT. Its translation: CAISGTGSNQPQHF.

The chain recombines TRBV27 with TRBJ1-2; 9 bases are shared with TRBD1. J lost 1 base, V lost 3 bases, and 3 bases had no gene match. From germline, CDR1 is MNHEY and CDR2 SMNVEV (reference sequence). The CDR3 is 15 residues long. The CDR3 region is CASSFQGQGNYGYTF. The DNA of the CDR3 is TGTGCCAGCAGTTTCCAGGGACAGGGTAACTATGGCTACACCTTC.

This rearrangement joins TRBV4-1 to TRBJ2-3; 7 nucleotides match TRBD2. This CDR3 has 17 residues. Germline values: CDR1 MGHRA, CDR2 YSYEKL. V lost 1 base to trimming and J lost 2 bases; unmatched junction nucleotides: 9. Written as DNA, the CDR3 is TGCGCCAGCAGCCAAGTCCGGTCTAGCGGTCTCACAGATACGCAGTATTTT. Residues: CASSQVRSSGLTDTQYF.